This T cell receptor beta chain emerged from a study of regulatory T cells in long-lasting Graves disease. The time point here: persistent/refractory GD, antithyroid drugs over 5 years with positive TRAb. The TCR library was made from RNA that had been extracted from PBMCs in TRIzol. Both iRepertoire HTBI primers and Arm-PCR of CDR3 regions were used to build the TCR beta libraries. TCRdb independently ran MiXCR on the multiplex PCR reads; one entry per CDR3 protein. The sample consists of approximately 400,000 distinct CDR3 sequences, roughly 24% of them appearing once. Germline-derived CDR1 and CDR2 are SGHTA and FQGTGA. V shed 4 bases and J shed 9 bases, with 16 bases lying between them. This CDR3 has 14 amino acids.

The gene calls are TRBV7-3 and TRBJ2-1; no clear D gene. The specimen comprised peripheral blood mononuclear cells (PBMCs), sampled when the disease was refractory, from a patient treated with antithyroid drugs. The receptor's source is a woman in her 40s with Graves disease. The CDR3 reads CASSSQKGSLEQFF. CDR3 DNA: TGTGCCAGCAGCTCCCAGAAAGGCTCCCTTGAGCAGTTCTTC.